A selection of T cell receptor beta chains follows, all from one sample in a study of STAT5B mutations in CD4+ large granular lymphocyte leukemia. TCRdb's copy holds only in-frame clones and misses some; the assay was immunoSEQ multiplex PCR. The sample contains 40,000 to 50,000 clones, about four fifths of which appear only once. Sample: CD4+ T cells from blood buffy coats. The source is a human donor in good health. Both conserved end residues are part of each CDR3. The D gene is left open where the match is weak. The listing skips clone size in some rows; elsewhere it reads once, few, many or a size class.

V gene,D gene,J gene,clone size,CDR3 DNA,CDR3 protein
TRBV7-9,.,TRBJ1-3,.,TGTGCCAGCAGCTTTGGCTCCGGAAACACCATATATTTT,CASSFGSGNTIYF
TRBV11-3,TRBD1,TRBJ1-1,.,TGTGCCAGCAGCTTAGGACAGGGCGTGAACACTGAAGCTTTCTTT,CASSLGQGVNTEAFF
TRBV2,.,TRBJ1-4,once,TGTGCCAGCAGCCCCGGGACAACTAATGAAAAACTGTTTTTT,CASSPGTTNEKLFF
TRBV2,TRBD1,TRBJ1-4,.,TGTGCCAGCAGTGAAAGGGGGTACAGGGGCGTTGAAAAACTGTTTTTT,CASSERGYRGVEKLFF
TRBV18,.,TRBJ2-7,.,TGTGCCAGCTCACCATCCGGGACACACTACGAGCAGTACTTC,CASSPSGTHYEQYF
TRBV7-2,TRBD2,TRBJ2-3,.,TGTGCCAGCAGCTTAACGGGCGCGGGGGGGGCAGATACGCAGTATTTT,CASSLTGAGGADTQYF
TRBV9,.,TRBJ2-1,.,TGTGCCAGCAGCGTTAACGTCGGGGTCGTCGGTGAGCAGTTCTTC,CASSVNVGVVGEQFF
TRBV7-8,.,TRBJ2-3,once,TGTGCCAGCAGCTTAGAATGGGCAGGGTCCAATACGCAGTATTTT,CASSLEWAGSNTQYF
TRBV29-1,.,TRBJ1-1,.,TGCAGCGTCAATGAGGGAGGATCTGAAGCTTTCTTT,CSVNEGGSEAFF
TRBV19,.,TRBJ2-5,.,TGTGCCAGTAGTGCCGGGACTCCCGCCGGTGAGACCCAGTACTTC,CASSAGTPAGETQYF
TRBV7-4,.,TRBJ1-4,.,TGTGCCAGCAGCTTCCCTGGGGGTGAAAAACTGTTTTTT,CASSFPGGEKLFF
TRBV19,.,TRBJ1-5,.,TGTGCCAGTAGTATACTTCCCCAGGGATTATTGCATCAGCCCCAGCATTTT,CASSILPQGLLHQPQHF
TRBV5-1,.,TRBJ1-4,.,TGCGCCAGCAGCCCCTCCTCCCCCGGAGCCCTTAATGAAAAACTGTTTTTT,CASSPSSPGALNEKLFF
TRBV21-1,.,TRBJ2-7,.,TGTGCCAGCAGCAAACGAAATAGCGGGAGGGCCGGGTACGAGCAGTACTTC,CASSKRNSGRAGYEQYF
TRBV2,TRBD2,TRBJ2-7,.,TGTGCCAGCAGTGTAGCGGGAGAAGACGAGCAGTACTTC,CASSVAGEDEQYF
TRBV9,TRBD2,TRBJ2-3,.,TGTGCCAGCAGCTCATGGACTAGCGGGAGTGATACGCAGTATTTT,CASSSWTSGSDTQYF
TRBV6-1,TRBD1,TRBJ2-1,once,TGTGCCAGCCGGACAGGGATTTTTAACAATGAGCAGTTCTTC,CASRTGIFNNEQFF
TRBV5-1,TRBD2,TRBJ2-5,.,TGCGCCAGCAGCCCCGGACTAGCGGGAGGGCCAGAGACCCAGTACTTC,CASSPGLAGGPETQYF
TRBV6-6,.,TRBJ1-2,once,TGTGCCAGCACCCCCACGGCAGGGTCGACCTATGGCTACACCTTC,CASTPTAGSTYGYTF
TRBV2,.,TRBJ1-4,.,TGTGCCAGCAGTAACTCTGTGCTCCGAGGTGAAAAACTGTTTTTT,CASSNSVLRGEKLFF
TRBV29-1,TRBD1,TRBJ2-7,.,TGCAGCGTTGAACAGGACAGGGGCTACGAGCAGTACTTC,CSVEQDRGYEQYF
TRBV7-2,TRBD1,TRBJ2-4,.,TGTGCCAGCAGGCGACAGGGAGATTGGGAAAACATTCAGTACTTC,CASRRQGDWENIQYF
TRBV6-1,.,TRBJ2-5,once,TGTGCCAGCAGAGTGACGCACGGGGGTAAAGAGACCCAGTACTTC,CASRVTHGGKETQYF
TRBV4-1,TRBD2,TRBJ2-2,once,TGCGCCAGCAGCCAAGTAGCGGGACTGAACACCGGGGAGCTGTTTTTT,CASSQVAGLNTGELFF
TRBV5-6,TRBD1,TRBJ2-5,few,TGTGCCAGCAGCAAAAAGGGACAGGGGTTCCGAGAGACCCAGTACTTC,CASSKKGQGFRETQYF
TRBV5-1,TRBD1,TRBJ2-7,.,TGCGCCAGCAGCTCACGGACAGGGTGGGAGCAGTACTTC,CASSSRTGWEQYF
TRBV7-9,TRBD2,TRBJ2-7,.,TGTGCCAGCAGTCTGAGTCTTGCGGGAGTCAGCTACGAGCAGTACTTC,CASSLSLAGVSYEQYF
TRBV7-9,.,TRBJ1-2,few,TGTGCCAGCAGCTCGTGGACGGAGAATGGCTACACCTTC,CASSSWTENGYTF
TRBV27,.,TRBJ2-1,.,TGTGCCAGCACGGGGCACAATGAGCAGTTCTTC,CASTGHNEQFF
TRBV27,.,TRBJ2-7,.,TGTGCCAGCAGTCCCGGGCCAGGGAGCTCCTACGAGCAGTACTTC,CASSPGPGSSYEQYF
TRBV9,.,TRBJ2-5,once,TGTGCCAGCAGCTCACAGGGTTGGCAAGAGACCCAGTACTTC,CASSSQGWQETQYF
TRBV19,TRBD1,TRBJ1-6,.,TGTGCCAGTAGTCTCTCCGGACAGGGGTATTCACCCCTCCACTTT,CASSLSGQGYSPLHF
TRBV7-2,.,TRBJ2-7,once,TGTGCCAGCATCTCCCTAGACAGCAAGGGCGAGCAGTACTTC,CASISLDSKGEQYF
TRBV18,TRBD2,TRBJ2-3,.,TGTGCCAGCTCACCGGGGACTAGCGGGCGCACAGATACGCAGTATTTT,CASSPGTSGRTDTQYF
TRBV4-2,.,TRBJ2-2,.,TGTGCCAGCAGCCAAGAGGGTTCGTCGATCACCGGGGAGCTGTTTTTT,CASSQEGSSITGELFF
TRBV6-5,.,TRBJ1-2,.,TGTGCCAGCAGCGAGCGGGATGGGGTCTATGGCTACACCTTC,CASSERDGVYGYTF
TRBV5-1,.,TRBJ2-5,.,TGCGCCAGCAGCTTCGAAGGGACCCTAGAGACCCAGTACTTC,CASSFEGTLETQYF
TRBV7-9,TRBD1,TRBJ1-1,.,TGTGCCAGCATCCAACAGGGGGGGCTACCGAACACTGAAGCTTTCTTT,CASIQQGGLPNTEAFF
TRBV18,.,TRBJ1-3,.,TGTGCCAGCTCACCTCCCTACGGGGGGGGAGGAAACACCATATATTTT,CASSPPYGGGGNTIYF
TRBV14,.,TRBJ1-3,.,TGTGCCAGCAGCCTCCTGAGCTCTGGAAACACCATATATTTT,CASSLLSSGNTIYF
TRBV28,.,TRBJ2-7,.,TGTGCCAGCAACCTTCTAGCGCAAGGGTTGGGGGAGCAGTACTTC,CASNLLAQGLGEQYF
TRBV28,TRBD1,TRBJ1-4,.,TGTGCCACCAACAGGGGGAATGAAAAACTGTTTTTT,CATNRGNEKLFF
TRBV7-6,.,TRBJ2-2,.,TGTGCCAGCGCGCCTAGTTTAAACCCGAACACCGGGGAGCTGTTTTTT,CASAPSLNPNTGELFF
TRBV11-2,.,TRBJ2-7,.,TGTGCCAGCAGGAGAGTGGGGGGCGAGCAGTACTTC,CASRRVGGEQYF
TRBV7-9,TRBD2,TRBJ2-2,.,TGTGCCAGCAGCCCGGGGGGTACCGGGGAGCTGTTTTTT,CASSPGGTGELFF
TRBV2,.,TRBJ1-4,.,TGTGCCAGCAGGTTGGAAGCCACTAATGAAAAACTGTTTTTT,CASRLEATNEKLFF
TRBV5-8,TRBD2,TRBJ2-7,.,TGTGCCAGCAGCACGGGGGGGAGGGGTCTCTACGAGCAGTACTTC,CASSTGGRGLYEQYF
TRBV5-4,.,TRBJ1-2,.,TGTGCCAGCAGCTTGGAAATTTCTCGGGGGAACTATGGCTACACCTTC,CASSLEISRGNYGYTF
TRBV7-9,TRBD1,TRBJ1-1,.,TGTGCCAGCAGCTTAACAGGGGGAGGGACTGAAGCTTTCTTT,CASSLTGGGTEAFF
TRBV30,.,TRBJ1-2,.,TGTGCCTGGGCCTTAACAGTCTATGGCTACACCTTC,CAWALTVYGYTF
TRBV15,TRBD1,TRBJ1-5,.,TGTGCCACCAGCAGAGCGAAAGGGGGCGTTCAGCCCCAGCATTTT,CATSRAKGGVQPQHF
TRBV5-1,TRBD1,TRBJ2-2,.,TGCGCCAGCAGCTTCTGGGGACAGGGGACCGGGGAGCTGTTTTTT,CASSFWGQGTGELFF
TRBV10-3,.,TRBJ2-7,.,TGTGCCATCAGTGAGTCGGGGGAGCAGTACTTC,CAISESGEQYF
TRBV11-3,.,TRBJ1-5,.,TGTGCCAGCAGCTTAAAAGAGGGACCGCCCCAGCATTTT,CASSLKEGPPQHF
TRBV14,TRBD1,TRBJ1-5,.,TGTGCCAGCAGCTCGAGAATAACCGGGACAGGAATGATTAATCAGCCCCAGCATTTT,CASSSRITGTGMINQPQHF
TRBV4-1,.,TRBJ1-6,.,TGCGCCAGCGGCTTCCTCTCCCACAGGGTTTCGAATTCACCCCTCCACTTT,CASGFLSHRVSNSPLHF
TRBV5-1,TRBD2,TRBJ2-7,.,TGCGCCAGCAGCTGGGGGGGGTATTACGAGCAGTACTTC,CASSWGGYYEQYF
TRBV5-1,.,TRBJ2-7,once,TGCGCCAGCAGCCAACAGGACTATTCGGAGCAGTACTTC,CASSQQDYSEQYF
TRBV11-2,.,TRBJ2-5,.,TGTGCCAGCAGCTTAGAGTCCTCAGAGACCCAGTACTTC,CASSLESSETQYF